This TCR beta chain was profiled in a study of T cells after yellow fever vaccination. Study-level information: Low-cell-number fractions were prepared with SMART-Seq v4 Ultra Low Input. Findings and caveats of the study: Most primary-vaccination clones recurred post-booster (approximately 96% CD4, about 87% CD8). Bulk-population clonotypes that are abundant could appear as contaminants in FACS-sorted repertoires.

About this clonotype itself: Its antigen remains unidentified.

CDR1 is MNHEY, CDR2 SVGAGI, per germline. Trimming removed 0 bases from V and 9 bases from J; junction bases left unmatched: 7. The CDR3 covers 15 residues. Template switching with 5'RACE generated the TCR cDNA and added a universal primer site and UMIs. TCRdb passed the 5' RACE reads through MiXCR, listing each CDR3 protein once. Among about 360,000 distinct CDR3 sequences listed, 6.2% were seen once. V and J are TRBV6-5 and TRBJ1-1, with 10 bases matching TRBD1. The sequence was obtained from a young man who received the YFV17D yellow fever vaccine. Source: PBMCs, taken 5 days after the yellow fever booster vaccination. The CDR3: CASSYSGDRGTKAFF. DNA of the CDR3: TGTGCCAGCAGTTACTCCGGGGACAGGGGTACTAAAGCTTTCTTT.